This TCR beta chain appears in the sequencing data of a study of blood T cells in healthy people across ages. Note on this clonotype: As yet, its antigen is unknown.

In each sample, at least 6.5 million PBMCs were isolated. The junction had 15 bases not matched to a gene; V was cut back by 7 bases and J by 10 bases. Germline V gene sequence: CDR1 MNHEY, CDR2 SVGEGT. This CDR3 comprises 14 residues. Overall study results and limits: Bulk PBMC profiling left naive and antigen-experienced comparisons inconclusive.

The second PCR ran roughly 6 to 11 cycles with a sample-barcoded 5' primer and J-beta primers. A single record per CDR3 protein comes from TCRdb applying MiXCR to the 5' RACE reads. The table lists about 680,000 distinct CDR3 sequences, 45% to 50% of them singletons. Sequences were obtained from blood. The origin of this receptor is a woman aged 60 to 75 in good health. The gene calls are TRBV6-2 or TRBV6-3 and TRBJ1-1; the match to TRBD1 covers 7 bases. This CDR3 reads CASISGGKGPRAFF. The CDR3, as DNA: TGTGCCAGCATCTCAGGGGGAAAGGGGCCACGAGCTTTCTTT.